This T cell receptor beta chain was sequenced during a study of beta chain features in type 1 diabetes. Study-level background: Patients shared similar age, gender and cell yields with healthy donors. Study results and limitations: All four CD4+ subsets from Type 1 diabetes patients carried moderately but significantly shorter TCRB CDR3s. At VDJ recombination sites, type 1 diabetes patients had fewer insertions and more deleted nucleotides.

The study reverse transcribed the entire isolated RNA, so it sequenced expressed TCRB transcripts. Sequencing was performed with immunoSEQ multiplex PCR; in TCRdb, only in-frame clones are kept and a portion is missing. The sample lists 600,000 to 700,000 clones; 9.5% to 15% were seen once. CD45RO/CCR7/CD25/CD127/CD95/CD27 staining was used to isolate CD4+ naive, central memory, regulatory and stem cell-like memory cells by sorting. Germline CDR1 is SNHLY and CDR2 is FYNNEI. V gave up 3 bases and J gave up 5 bases, with 16 bases separating them. The CDR3 contains 15 residues. The sample holds a few counts of this clone. The antigen is not known.

This TCR was recovered from a man aged 30-40 years with type 1 diabetes. Material for sequencing was naive CD4+ T cells from blood. The rearrangement links TRBV2 to TRBJ2-5; a weak D match, TRBD2 (6 bases). The CDR3 DNA reads as TGTGCCAGCAGTGATGCACTAGCAGGGAGGGAGACCCAGTACTTC. It codes for CASSDALAGRETQYF.